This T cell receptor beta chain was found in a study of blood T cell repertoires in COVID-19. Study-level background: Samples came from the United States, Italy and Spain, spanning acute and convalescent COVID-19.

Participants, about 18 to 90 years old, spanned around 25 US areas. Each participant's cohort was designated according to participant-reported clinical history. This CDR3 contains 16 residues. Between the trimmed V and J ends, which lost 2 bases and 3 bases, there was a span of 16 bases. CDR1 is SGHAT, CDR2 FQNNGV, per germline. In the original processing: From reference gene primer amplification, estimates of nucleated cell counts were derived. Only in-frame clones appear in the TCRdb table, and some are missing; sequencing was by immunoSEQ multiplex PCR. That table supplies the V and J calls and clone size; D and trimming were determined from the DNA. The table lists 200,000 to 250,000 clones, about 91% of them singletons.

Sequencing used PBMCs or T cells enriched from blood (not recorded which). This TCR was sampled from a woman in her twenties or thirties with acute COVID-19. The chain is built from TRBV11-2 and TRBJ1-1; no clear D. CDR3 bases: TGTGCCAGCAGCTTATTCGGAATGGAGTTGGACACTGAAGCTTTCTTT. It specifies CASSLFGMELDTEAFF.